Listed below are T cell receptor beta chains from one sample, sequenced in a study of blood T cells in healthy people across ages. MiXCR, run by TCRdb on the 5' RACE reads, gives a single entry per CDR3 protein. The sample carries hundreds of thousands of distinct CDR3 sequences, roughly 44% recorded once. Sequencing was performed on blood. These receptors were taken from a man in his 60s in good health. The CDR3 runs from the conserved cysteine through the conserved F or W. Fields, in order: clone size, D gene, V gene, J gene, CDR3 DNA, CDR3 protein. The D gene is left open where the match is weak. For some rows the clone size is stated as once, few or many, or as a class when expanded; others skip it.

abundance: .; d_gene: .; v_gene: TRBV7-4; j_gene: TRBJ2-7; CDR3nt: TGTGCCACTCCGTGGGGGAGCTACGAGCAGTACTTC; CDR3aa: CATPWGSYEQYF
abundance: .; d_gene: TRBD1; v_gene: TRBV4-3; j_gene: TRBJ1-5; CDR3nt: TGCGCCAGCAGCCAAGGCCCGGGACAGGGCAATCAGCCCCAGCATTTT; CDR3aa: CASSQGPGQGNQPQHF
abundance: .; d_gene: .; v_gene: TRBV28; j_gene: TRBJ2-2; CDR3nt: TGTGCCAGCAGTGCAACCCGGACAGCGAACACCGGGGAGCTGTTTTTT; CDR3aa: CASSATRTANTGELFF
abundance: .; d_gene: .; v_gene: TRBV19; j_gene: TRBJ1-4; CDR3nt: TGTGCCAGTAGTCCCCGCCGGGGAAGCGCAACTAATGAAAAACTGTTTTTT; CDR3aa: CASSPRRGSATNEKLFF
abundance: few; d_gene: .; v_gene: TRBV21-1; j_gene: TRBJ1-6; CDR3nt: TGTGCCAGCAGAAGGGGAGGGGTCGCCAATAATTCACCCCTCCACTTT; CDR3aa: CASRRGGVANNSPLHF
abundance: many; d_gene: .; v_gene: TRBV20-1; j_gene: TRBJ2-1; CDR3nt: TGCAGTGCCCACGGGACGAAGAGGGACAATGAGCAGTTCTTC; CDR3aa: CSAHGTKRDNEQFF
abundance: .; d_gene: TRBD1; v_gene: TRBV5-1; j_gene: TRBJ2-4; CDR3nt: TGCGCCAGCAAAACCGGACAGGGGGCAACTAATGAGCAGTACTTC; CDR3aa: CASKTGQGATNEQYF
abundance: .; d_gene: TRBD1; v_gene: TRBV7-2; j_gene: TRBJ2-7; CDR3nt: TGTGCCAGCAGCAGTCCAAGGACAGGCGTGGTTGAGCAGTACTTC; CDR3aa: CASSSPRTGVVEQYF
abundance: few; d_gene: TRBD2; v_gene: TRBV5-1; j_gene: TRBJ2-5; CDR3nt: TGCGCCAGCAGCTTGGACGGGGAGGGGACCCAGTACTTC; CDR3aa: CASSLDGEGTQYF
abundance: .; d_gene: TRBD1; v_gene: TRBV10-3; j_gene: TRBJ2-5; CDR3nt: TGTACCATCAGTGAAACCGGACAGGCGGATAAGACCCAGTACTTC; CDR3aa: CTISETGQADKTQYF
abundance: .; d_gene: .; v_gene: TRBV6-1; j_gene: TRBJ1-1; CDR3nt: TGTGCCAGCAGTGGAACAGGGACGGGTGAAGCTTTCTTT; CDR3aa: CASSGTGTGEAFF
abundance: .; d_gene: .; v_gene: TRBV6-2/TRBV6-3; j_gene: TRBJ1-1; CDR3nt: TGTGCCAGCAGTTACTCGAGTGGCCTGAACGCTGAAGCTTTCTTT; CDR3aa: CASSYSSGLNAEAFF
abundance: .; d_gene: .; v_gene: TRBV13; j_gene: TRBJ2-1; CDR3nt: TGTGCCAGCAGCTTAAAGGGCGGGTTGGGATCCTACAATGAGCAGTTCTTC; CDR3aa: CASSLKGGLGSYNEQFF
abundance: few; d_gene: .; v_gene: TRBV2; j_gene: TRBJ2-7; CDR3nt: TGTGCCAGAGGGACCGGTGGCTCCTACGAGCAGTACTTC; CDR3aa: CARGTGGSYEQYF
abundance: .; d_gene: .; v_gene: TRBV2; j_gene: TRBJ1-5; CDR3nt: TGTGCCAGCAGTGAAGTGAGCAATCAGCCCCAGCATTTT; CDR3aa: CASSEVSNQPQHF
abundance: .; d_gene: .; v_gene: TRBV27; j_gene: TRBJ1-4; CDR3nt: TGTGCCAGCAGTCCCCAGGGGCCGAAAAATGAAAAACTGTTTTTT; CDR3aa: CASSPQGPKNEKLFF
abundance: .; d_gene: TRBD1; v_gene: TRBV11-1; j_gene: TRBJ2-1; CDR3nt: TGTGCCAGCAGCTATGGGGGGACAGGGAGGAATGAGCAGTTCTTC; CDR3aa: CASSYGGTGRNEQFF
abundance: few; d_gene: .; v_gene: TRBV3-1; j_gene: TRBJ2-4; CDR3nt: TGTGCCAGCAGCCAAGGCCCCGGGACGGGGGACCAGAACATTCAGTACTTC; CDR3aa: CASSQGPGTGDQNIQYF
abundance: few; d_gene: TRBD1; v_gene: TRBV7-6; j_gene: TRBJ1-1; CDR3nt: TGTGCCAGCAGCTCGAGGGACAGGGTCACTGAAGCTTTCTTT; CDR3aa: CASSSRDRVTEAFF
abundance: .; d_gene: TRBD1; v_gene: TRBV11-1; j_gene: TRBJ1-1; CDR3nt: TGTGCCACCAACCATCTTGACAGGGGTACAGAAGCTTTCTTT; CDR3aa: CATNHLDRGTEAFF
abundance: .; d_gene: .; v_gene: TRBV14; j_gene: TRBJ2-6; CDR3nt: TGTGCCAGCAGCCAAGTTTTAGTCTCTGGGGCCAACGTCCTGACTTTC; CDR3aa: CASSQVLVSGANVLTF
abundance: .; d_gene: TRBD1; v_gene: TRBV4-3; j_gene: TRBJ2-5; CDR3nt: TGCGCCAGCAGCCAAGATTTGTCAGGGACAGGGGGTTTGGAGACCCAGTACTTC; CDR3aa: CASSQDLSGTGGLETQYF
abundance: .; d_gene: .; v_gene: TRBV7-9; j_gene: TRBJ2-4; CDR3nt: TGTGCCAGCAGCTTAGATCGGGGGCGGCAAACCAAAAACATTCAGTACTTC; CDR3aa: CASSLDRGRQTKNIQYF
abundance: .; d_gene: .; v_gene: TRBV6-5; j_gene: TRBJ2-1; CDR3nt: TGTGCCAGCAGTTCTGTAGGAGACAATGAGCAGTTCTTC; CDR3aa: CASSSVGDNEQFF
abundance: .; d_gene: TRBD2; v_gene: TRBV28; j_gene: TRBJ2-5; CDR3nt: TGTGCCAGCAGTTCCCAGCAGACTAGCAAGTACCAAGAGACCCAGTACTTC; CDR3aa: CASSSQQTSKYQETQYF
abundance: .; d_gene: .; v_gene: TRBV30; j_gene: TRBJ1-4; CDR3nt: TGTGCCTGGAGACGATTTTTAGCAAAACTGTTTTTT; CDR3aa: CAWRRFLAKLFF
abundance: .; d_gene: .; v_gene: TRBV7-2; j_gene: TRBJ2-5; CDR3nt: TGTGCCAGCAACCCGAGAAGGGGAGAGACCCAGTACTTC; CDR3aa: CASNPRRGETQYF
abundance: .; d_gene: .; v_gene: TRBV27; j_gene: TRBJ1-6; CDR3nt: TGTGCCGGCAGTTTAGTAGCCTTCAGCTCCTATAATTCACCCCTCCACTTT; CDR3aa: CAGSLVAFSSYNSPLHF
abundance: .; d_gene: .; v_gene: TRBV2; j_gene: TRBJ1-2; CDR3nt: TGTGCCAGCAGTTTACAGGGCCGGAGGGGCTACACCTTC; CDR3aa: CASSLQGRRGYTF
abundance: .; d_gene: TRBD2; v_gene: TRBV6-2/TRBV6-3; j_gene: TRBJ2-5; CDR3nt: TGTGCCAGCAGCACGGGGGGGCGCATTGAGCAGTACTTC; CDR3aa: CASSTGGRIEQYF
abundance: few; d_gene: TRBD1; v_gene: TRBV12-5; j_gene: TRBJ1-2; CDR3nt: TGTGCTAGTGGAACAGGGGGTAGTGGCTACACCTTC; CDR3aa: CASGTGGSGYTF
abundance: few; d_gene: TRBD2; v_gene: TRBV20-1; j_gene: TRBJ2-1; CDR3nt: TGCAGTGCTAGTCCCGCTACTAGCGGCGATGAGCAGTTCTTC; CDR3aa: CSASPATSGDEQFF
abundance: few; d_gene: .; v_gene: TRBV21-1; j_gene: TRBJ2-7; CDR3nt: TGTGCCAGCAGCGGGGGGGTCCCCCACGAGCAGTACTTC; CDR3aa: CASSGGVPHEQYF
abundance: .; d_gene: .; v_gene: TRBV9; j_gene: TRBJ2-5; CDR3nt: TGTGCCAGCAGCGTCCGGGGTACAGAGACCCAGTACTTC; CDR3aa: CASSVRGTETQYF
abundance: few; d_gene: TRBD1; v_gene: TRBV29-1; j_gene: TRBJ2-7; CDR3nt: TGCAGCGTTTTCGGGGACAGGGGGGCCGAGCAGTACTTC; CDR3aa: CSVFGDRGAEQYF
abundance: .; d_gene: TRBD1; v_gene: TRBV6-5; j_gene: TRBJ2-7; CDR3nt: TGTGCCAGCATTCCGGACAGGGGGGATGAGCAGTACTTC; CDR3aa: CASIPDRGDEQYF
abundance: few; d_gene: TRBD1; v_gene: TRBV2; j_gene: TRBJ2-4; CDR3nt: TGTGCCAGCACGGGCCGGGACAGGGCCCCACTTCTAGCCAAAAACATTCAGTACTTC; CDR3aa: CASTGRDRAPLLAKNIQYF
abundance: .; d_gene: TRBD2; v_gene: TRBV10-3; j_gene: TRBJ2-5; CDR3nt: TGTGCCATCCGGCGGGGGGACTCCTACCAAGAGACCCAGTACTTC; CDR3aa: CAIRRGDSYQETQYF
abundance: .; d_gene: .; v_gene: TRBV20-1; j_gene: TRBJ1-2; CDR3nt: TGCAGTGCTAGGATGTGGGGCAGGGCAAACTATGGCTACACCTTC; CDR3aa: CSARMWGRANYGYTF
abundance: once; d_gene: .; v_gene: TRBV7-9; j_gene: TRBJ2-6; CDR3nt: TGTACCAGCATCTATAGTGGGGCCAACGTCCTGACTTTC; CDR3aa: CTSIYSGANVLTF
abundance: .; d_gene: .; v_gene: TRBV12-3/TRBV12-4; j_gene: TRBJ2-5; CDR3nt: TGTGCCAGCGGGCAGACCCCAGCGACCCAGTACTTC; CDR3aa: CASGQTPATQYF
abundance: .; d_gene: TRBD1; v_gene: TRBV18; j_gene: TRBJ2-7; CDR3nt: TGTGCCAGCTCACCAGGACAGGTGGGGGTGTACGAGCAGTACTTC; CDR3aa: CASSPGQVGVYEQYF
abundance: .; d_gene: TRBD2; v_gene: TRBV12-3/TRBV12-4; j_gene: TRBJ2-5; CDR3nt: TGTGCCAGCAGGCAAGGACTAGCGGGCCAAGAGACCCAGTACTTC; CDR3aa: CASRQGLAGQETQYF
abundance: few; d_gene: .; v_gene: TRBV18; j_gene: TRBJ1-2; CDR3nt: TGTGCCAGCTCACCAGACAACTATGGCTACACCTTC; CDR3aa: CASSPDNYGYTF